This TCR beta chain was captured in a study of shared clonotypes between healthy human individuals. Turning to this clone: Its antigen is currently unknown.

The run depth of the assay was deep. Clones were read by immunoSEQ multiplex PCR, and TCRdb kept only the in-frame ones, dropping some. The data contain around 300,000 clones, around 90% of them singletons. CD8 memory merged CD45RO+ with CCR7-negative CD45RA+ TemRA cells. General study results and limits: Naive subsets generally exceeded memory subsets in estimated richness.

The clonotype originates from a man between 18 and 35 years old in good health. Specimen: memory CD8+ T cells sorted from blood. Specified subset: CD45RO+ cells pooled with CCR7-negative TemRA cells.

CDR3 nucleotides: TGTGCCAGCAGCTTGGAGGGACAGGGGGTTCCCGAGCAGTACTTC. It specifies CASSLEGQGVPEQYF. The chain uses TRBV5-6 and TRBJ2-7, with TRBD1 matching 11 bases. Germline V gene data show CDR1 as SGHDT and CDR2 as YYEEEE. V lost 0 bases and J lost 6; bases outside the gene matches: 5. The CDR3 runs to 15 residues. Using reference TRBV5-6 and TRBJ2-7 for the parts outside the CDR3, the full variable domain is DAGVTQSPTHLIKTRGQQVTLRCSPKSGHDTVSWYQQALGQGPQFIFQYYEEEERQRGNFPDRFSGHQFPNYSSELNVNALLLGDSALYLCASSLEGQGVPEQYFGPGTRLTVT.